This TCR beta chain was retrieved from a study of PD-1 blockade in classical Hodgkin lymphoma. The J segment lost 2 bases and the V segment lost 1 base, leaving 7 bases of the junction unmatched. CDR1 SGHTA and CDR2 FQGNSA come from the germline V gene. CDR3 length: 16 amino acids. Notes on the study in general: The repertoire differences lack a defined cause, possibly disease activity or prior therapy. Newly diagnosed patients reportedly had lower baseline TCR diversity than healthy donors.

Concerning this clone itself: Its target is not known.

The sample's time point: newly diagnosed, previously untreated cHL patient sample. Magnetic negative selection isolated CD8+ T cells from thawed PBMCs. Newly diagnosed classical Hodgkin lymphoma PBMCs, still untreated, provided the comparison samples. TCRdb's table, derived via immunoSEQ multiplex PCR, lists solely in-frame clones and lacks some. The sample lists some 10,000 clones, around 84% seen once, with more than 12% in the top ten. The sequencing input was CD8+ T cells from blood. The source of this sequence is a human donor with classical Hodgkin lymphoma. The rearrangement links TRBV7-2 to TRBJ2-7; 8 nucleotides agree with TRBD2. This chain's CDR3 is CASSLEGAGETYEQYF. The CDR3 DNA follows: TGTGCCAGCAGCTTAGAGGGAGCGGGGGAGACCTACGAGCAGTACTTC.